This TCR beta chain was sequenced in a study of T cell responses to AZD1222 COVID-19 vaccine. The CDR3 runs to 11 residues. The germline gives CDR1 MNHEY, CDR2 SVGAGI. Trimming shortened V by 8 bases and J by 3 bases, and 7 bases separated the two germline ends. Sequenced by immunoSEQ multiplex PCR; TCRdb stores in-frame clones only, minus some. The sample has roughly 130,000 clones, over 75% seen once. This receptor was obtained from an adult in good health. The chain links TRBV6-5 to TRBJ1-1; D unclear. This specimen consisted of peripheral blood, obtained on day 0 of AZD1222 vaccination. CDR3 sequence reads: CASVDHTEAFF. DNA for the CDR3: TGTGCCAGCGTAGACCACACTGAAGCTTTCTTT.